The T cell receptor beta chain described here comes from a study of blood T cells in healthy people across ages. Study details: Template switching retrieved approximately one barcoded beta molecule for each two T cells.

A second PCR of about 7 to 12 cycles used a sample-barcoded 5' primer and a J-beta primer mix. One entry per CDR3 protein results from TCRdb running MiXCR on the 5' RACE reads. Seen here are 800,000 to 950,000 distinct CDR3 sequences, roughly 50% observed once, and the top ten hold around an eighth. Russia was home to the donors, healthy Caucasian individuals aged about 6 to 100. Each sample yielded at least 5 micrograms of PBMC total RNA. Details on this clonotype: What it recognizes is unknown.

Germline V lookup: CDR1 SGHTA, CDR2 FQGNSA. The CDR3 runs to 13 residues. Trimming took off 1 base at V and 9 bases at J, with 9 bases between the two ends. Findings of the study overall: Diversity figures derived from one million T cells were judged to underestimate the true value.

The sample was blood. The TCR was taken from a man between 25 and 39 years old in good health. This sequence joins TRBV7-2 and TRBJ2-2, with D possibly being TRBD1 or TRBD2 (5 bases each). This CDR3 reads CASSLDPGRELFF. In DNA form, the CDR3 reads TGTGCCAGCAGCTTAGATCCGGGGCGGGAGCTGTTTTTT.